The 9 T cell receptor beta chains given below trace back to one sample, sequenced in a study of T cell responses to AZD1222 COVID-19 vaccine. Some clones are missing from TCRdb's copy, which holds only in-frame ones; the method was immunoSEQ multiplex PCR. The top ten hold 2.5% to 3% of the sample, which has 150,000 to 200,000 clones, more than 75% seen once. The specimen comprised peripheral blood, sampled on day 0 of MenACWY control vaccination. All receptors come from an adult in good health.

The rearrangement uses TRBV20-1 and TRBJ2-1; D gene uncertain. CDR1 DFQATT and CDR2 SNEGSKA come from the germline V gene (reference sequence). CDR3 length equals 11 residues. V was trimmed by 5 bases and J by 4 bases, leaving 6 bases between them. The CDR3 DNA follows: TGCAGTGCTGACCTTTACAATGAGCAGTTCTTC. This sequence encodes CSADLYNEQFF.

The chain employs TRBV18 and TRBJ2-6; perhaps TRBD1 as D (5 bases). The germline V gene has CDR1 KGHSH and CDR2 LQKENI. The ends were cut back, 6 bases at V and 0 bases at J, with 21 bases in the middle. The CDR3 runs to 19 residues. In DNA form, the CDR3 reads TGTGCCAGCTCCGAAAGCGTCCGGACAAGACTCTCTGGGGCCAACGTCCTGACTTTC. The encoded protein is CASSESVRTRLSGANVLTF.

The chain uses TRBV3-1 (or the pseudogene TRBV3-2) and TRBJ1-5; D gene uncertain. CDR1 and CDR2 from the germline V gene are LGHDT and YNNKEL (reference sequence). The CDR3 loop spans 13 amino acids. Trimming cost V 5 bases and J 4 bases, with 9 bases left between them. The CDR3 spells CASSSGLNQPQHF. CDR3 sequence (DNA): TGTGCCAGCAGCTCAGGCCTGAATCAGCCCCAGCATTTT.

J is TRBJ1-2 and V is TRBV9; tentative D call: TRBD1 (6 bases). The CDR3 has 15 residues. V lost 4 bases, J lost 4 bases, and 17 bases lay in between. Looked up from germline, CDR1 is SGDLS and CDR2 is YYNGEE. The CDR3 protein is CASSPTFGQPYGYTF. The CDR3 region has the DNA TGTGCCAGCAGCCCAACCTTTGGACAGCCCTATGGCTACACCTTC. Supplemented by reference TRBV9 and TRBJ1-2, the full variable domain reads DSGVTQTPKHLITATGQRVTLRCSPRSGDLSVYWYQQSLDQGLQFLIQYYNGEERAKGNILERFSAQQFPDLHSELNLSSLELGDSALYFCASSPTFGQPYGYTFGSGTRLTVV.

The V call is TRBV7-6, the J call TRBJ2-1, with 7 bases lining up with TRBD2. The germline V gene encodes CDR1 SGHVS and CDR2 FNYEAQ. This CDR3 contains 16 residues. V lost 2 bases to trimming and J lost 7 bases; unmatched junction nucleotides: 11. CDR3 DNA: TGTGCCAGCAGCTTACTCGCTAGCGGAGAAATAAATGAGCAGTTCTTC. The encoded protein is CASSLLASGEINEQFF. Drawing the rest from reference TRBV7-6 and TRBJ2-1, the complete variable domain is GAGVSQSPRYKVTKRGQDVALRCDPISGHVSLYWYRQALGQGPEFLTYFNYEAQQDKSGLPNDRFSAERPEGSISTLTIQRTEQRDSAMYRCASSLLASGEINEQFFGPGTRLTVL.

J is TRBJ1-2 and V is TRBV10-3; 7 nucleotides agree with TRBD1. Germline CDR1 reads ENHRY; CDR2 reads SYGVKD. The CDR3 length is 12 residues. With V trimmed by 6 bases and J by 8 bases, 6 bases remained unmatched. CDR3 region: CAIRTGVGGYTF. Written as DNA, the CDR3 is TGTGCCATCAGAACAGGGGTAGGGGGCTACACCTTC.

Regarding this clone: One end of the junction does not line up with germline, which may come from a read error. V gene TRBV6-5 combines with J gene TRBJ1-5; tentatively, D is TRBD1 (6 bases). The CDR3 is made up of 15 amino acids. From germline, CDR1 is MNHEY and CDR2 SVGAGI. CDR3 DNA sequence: TGTGCCAGCAGTACACAGGGAGGTAGCGATCAGCCCCAGCATTTT. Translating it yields CASSTQGGSDQPQHF.

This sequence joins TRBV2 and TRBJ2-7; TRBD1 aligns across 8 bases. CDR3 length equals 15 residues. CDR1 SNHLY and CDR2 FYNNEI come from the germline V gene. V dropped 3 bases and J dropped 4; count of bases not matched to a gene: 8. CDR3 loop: CASSERTGLGYEQYF. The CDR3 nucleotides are TGTGCCAGCAGTGAGAGGACAGGGTTAGGTTACGAGCAGTACTTC.

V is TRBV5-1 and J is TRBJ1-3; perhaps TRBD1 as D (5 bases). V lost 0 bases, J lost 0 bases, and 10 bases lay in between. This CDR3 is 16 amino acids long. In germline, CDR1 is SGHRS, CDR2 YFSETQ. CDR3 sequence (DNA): TGCGCCAGCAGCTTGGGTTACAGGAGCTCTGGAAACACCATATATTTT. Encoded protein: CASSLGYRSSGNTIYF.